One T cell receptor (beta chain) is described in this entry. Its antigen is still unknown. The germline V and J ends were trimmed by 7 bases and 2 bases, with 13 bases remaining between them. CDR1 and CDR2 (germline): MNHEY, SMNVEV (reference sequence). The length of the CDR3 is 14 residues. These data come from a study of PD-1 blockade in classical Hodgkin lymphoma. Study-level background: Administration of nivolumab to patients was at 3 mg/kg intravenously every 2 weeks.

Every one of the patients relapsed after autologous stem cell transplantation (brentuximab vedotin exposure was variable). The study's findings and limits: Complete responders started with a diversity level that resembled newly diagnosed patients at baseline. Reported findings placed baseline TCR diversity lower in newly diagnosed patients (compared with healthy donors). TCR diversity in CD4+, not CD8+, cells rose significantly by C4D1.

Here immunoSEQ multiplex PCR was the method, and the copy in TCRdb shows in-frame clones only, minus some. The sample holds around 65,000 clones, 80% to 90% seen once. The TCR was taken from a human donor with classical Hodgkin lymphoma. The sequencing used peripheral blood mononuclear cells (PBMCs), collected at baseline. The genes are TRBV27 and TRBJ2-3; TRBD2 might be the D (5 bases). This chain's CDR3 is CASTELASTDTQYF. For the CDR3, the DNA is TGTGCCAGCACAGAGCTAGCCTCCACAGATACGCAGTATTTT.